The next 5 T cell receptor beta chains were all read from a single sample in a study of blood T cell repertoires in COVID-19. This table comes from immunoSEQ multiplex PCR, and its TCRdb copy is limited to in-frame clones, with some not included. Among about 150,000 clones listed, approximately 84% were seen once. Sequences were obtained from peripheral blood. These receptors originate from a man aged 70-80 years with acute or convalescent COVID-19.

This chain uses TRBV2 with TRBJ2-5, with D perhaps matching TRBD2 (5 bases). Germline loops: CDR1 SNHLY, CDR2 FYNNEI. The V end was cut by 0 bases, the J end by 1 base, with 15 bases between. The CDR3 covers 17 residues. CDR3 coding DNA: TGTGCCAGCAGTGAAGCATTTGGAGGCAATTCCCAAGAGACCCAGTACTTC. Its protein product is CASSEAFGGNSQETQYF.

The V call is TRBV28, the J call TRBJ1-2, with 7 bases that match TRBD1. This CDR3 region has 15 residues. Germline V gene sequence: CDR1 MDHEN, CDR2 SYDVKM. J was trimmed by 5 bases and V by 1 base; bases with no gene match: 7. The CDR3, as DNA: TGTGCCAGCAGTTTATCCGGACAGGCAGGATATGGCTACACCTTC. As protein: CASSLSGQAGYGYTF.

This chain links TRBV6-1 with TRBJ2-7; tentative D call: TRBD2 (6 bases). Per the germline V gene, CDR1 is MNHNS and CDR2 is SASEGT. Trimming left V 3 bases short and J 2 bases short, with 14 bases between. This CDR3 spans 15 amino acids. The CDR3, as DNA: TGTGCCAGCAGTGATTTTAGCGGAGCAGCCTACGAGCAGTACTTC. This encodes CASSDFSGAAYEQYF.

The CDR3 sequence: CASRLNRATNEKLFF. As DNA, the CDR3 is TGTGCCAGCAGACTTAACAGGGCAACTAATGAAAAACTGTTTTTT. This chain uses TRBV6-5 with TRBJ1-4; tentatively, D is TRBD1 (6 bases). Trimming pared 6 bases from V and 0 bases from J, leaving 11 bases between. Germline assignment: CDR1 MNHEY and CDR2 SVGAGI. The CDR3 runs 15 residues.

V usage is TRBV18 and J usage is TRBJ2-4; 10 bases fit TRBD1. The CDR3 loop spans 14 amino acids. Germline-derived CDR1 and CDR2 are KGHSH and LQKENI. The V segment lost 6 bases and the J segment 9 bases; nucleotides outside the gene matches: 8. DNA for the CDR3: TGTGCCAGCTCTCCTGGGGACAGGGGTGGCATTCAGTACTTC. Translation gives CASSPGDRGGIQYF.